In this sample, the clone carrying this TCR beta chain turned up once. Germline-derived CDR1 and CDR2 are SGHRS and YFSETQ. The CDR3 totals 16 residues. V lost 4 bases and J lost 0, with 14 bases in between. The data originate from a study of cytomegalovirus exposure and HLA in healthy donors. Primers for the PCR totalled 60 Vbeta and 13 Jbeta. Source study methods: A follow-up analysis tallied around 80 million unique TCR beta chains, some 9.9 million shared. Data came from immunoSEQ multiplex PCR; TCRdb stores just in-frame clones and leaves some out. V, J and clone size are taken as reported in that table, and D and trimming were inferred from the DNA itself. This sample has about 190,000 clones; 70% to 75% occur once, and the top ten carry about 4.4%.

This TCR derives from a man aged 30-40 years in good health and CMV-seropositive. The V call is TRBV5-1, the J call TRBJ1-3, with a tentative D call TRBD1 (6 bases). Sequencing input: PBMCs. CDR3 loop: CASSLMTGSSGNTIYF. DNA for the CDR3: TGCGCCAGCAGCCTGATGACAGGAAGCTCTGGAAACACCATATATTTT.